These T cell receptor beta chains were read from a single sample in a study of T cells after yellow fever vaccination. TCRdb redid the calling of the 5' RACE reads with MiXCR, one entry per CDR3 protein. The table has approximately 110,000 distinct CDR3 sequences, 6.5% to 8% seen once. The sample consisted of CD4+ T cells sorted from PBMCs, taken 9 to 11 days after the first yellow fever vaccination. The receptors derive from a man between 18 and 35 years old who received the YFV17D yellow fever vaccine. Both conserved end residues are part of each CDR3. D genes are given only for firm matches. The size of a clone is reported for some rows only, either as once, few or many, or as a class for expanded clones.

v_call: TRBV14
d_call: .
clone_size: many
j_call: TRBJ2-3
cdr3_nt: TGTGCCAGCAGCCAAGACTGGGAAAGATCTTATACGCAGTATTTT
cdr3_aa: CASSQDWERSYTQYF

v_call: TRBV11-1
d_call: .
clone_size: .
j_call: TRBJ1-1
cdr3_nt: TGTGCCAGCAGCTTACGGGATGGGGGCACTGAAGCTTTCTTT
cdr3_aa: CASSLRDGGTEAFF

v_call: TRBV5-1
d_call: .
clone_size: many
j_call: TRBJ2-2
cdr3_nt: TGCGCCAGCAGCTTGTCGGTGGGGGCCGGGGAGCTGTTTTTT
cdr3_aa: CASSLSVGAGELFF

v_call: TRBV7-2
d_call: .
clone_size: many
j_call: TRBJ1-5
cdr3_nt: TGTGCCAGCAGCTCCCAACCGGGTCCTCAGCATTTT
cdr3_aa: CASSSQPGPQHF

v_call: TRBV4-1
d_call: TRBD2
clone_size: many
j_call: TRBJ2-3
cdr3_nt: TGCGCCAGCAGCCGGGATTCTAGCGGGGGCACAGATACGCAGTATTTT
cdr3_aa: CASSRDSSGGTDTQYF

v_call: TRBV20-1
d_call: TRBD1
clone_size: many
j_call: TRBJ1-6
cdr3_nt: TGCAGTGCTAGACGTACCGCCGGGACAGATAATTCACCCCTCCACTTT
cdr3_aa: CSARRTAGTDNSPLHF

v_call: TRBV20-1
d_call: TRBD1
clone_size: many
j_call: TRBJ1-2
cdr3_nt: TGCAGTGCTAATTCGGGACAGGGAATTTTCCATGGCTACACCTTC
cdr3_aa: CSANSGQGIFHGYTF

v_call: TRBV5-1
d_call: .
clone_size: many
j_call: TRBJ2-1
cdr3_nt: TGCGCCAGCAGCGGGGGGCCATCGATGAATGAGCAGTTCTTC
cdr3_aa: CASSGGPSMNEQFF

v_call: TRBV7-2
d_call: TRBD1
clone_size: .
j_call: TRBJ1-1
cdr3_nt: TGTGCCAGCAGGCCGGGACAGGGGACGGGTTTCTTCTTT
cdr3_aa: CASRPGQGTGFFF

v_call: TRBV12-3/TRBV12-4
d_call: TRBD2
clone_size: many
j_call: TRBJ2-1
cdr3_nt: TGTGCCAGCAGTTGGACTAGCGGGGGGGACAATGAGCAGTTCTTC
cdr3_aa: CASSWTSGGDNEQFF

v_call: TRBV3-1
d_call: TRBD2
clone_size: few
j_call: TRBJ2-3
cdr3_nt: TGTGCCAGCAGCCAAGAACCACTAGCGGCCAGCACAGATACGCAGTATTTT
cdr3_aa: CASSQEPLAASTDTQYF

v_call: TRBV7-2
d_call: .
clone_size: few
j_call: TRBJ2-3
cdr3_nt: TGTGCCAGCAGTACCACAGCAGGGGTGAGATATACGCAGTATTTT
cdr3_aa: CASSTTAGVRYTQYF

v_call: TRBV7-2
d_call: .
clone_size: many
j_call: TRBJ2-6
cdr3_nt: TGTGCCAGCAGCTTCCAGGGGAAGGCCAACGTCCTGACTTTC
cdr3_aa: CASSFQGKANVLTF

v_call: TRBV4-3
d_call: .
clone_size: many
j_call: TRBJ2-2
cdr3_nt: TGCGCCAGCAGCCCCTTCGGGGACACCGGGGAGCTGTTTTTT
cdr3_aa: CASSPFGDTGELFF

v_call: TRBV7-9
d_call: TRBD1
clone_size: many
j_call: TRBJ2-2
cdr3_nt: TGTGCCAGCAGCCCCCCAGGGGACAGAACCACCGGGGAGCTGTTTTTT
cdr3_aa: CASSPPGDRTTGELFF

v_call: TRBV12-3/TRBV12-4
d_call: .
clone_size: many
j_call: TRBJ2-5
cdr3_nt: TGTGCCAGCAGTTCCTGGAGGGTGGGACTTCAAGAGACCCAGTACTTC
cdr3_aa: CASSSWRVGLQETQYF

v_call: TRBV30
d_call: .
clone_size: .
j_call: TRBJ1-1
cdr3_nt: TGTGCCTGGTTGAAGAGGGGGAGCACTGAAGCTTTCTTT
cdr3_aa: CAWLKRGSTEAFF

v_call: TRBV5-1
d_call: TRBD2
clone_size: many
j_call: TRBJ2-1
cdr3_nt: TGCGCCAGCAGCCCAACGGGATCCGGGAGGGGGAATGAGCAGTTCTTC
cdr3_aa: CASSPTGSGRGNEQFF

v_call: TRBV6-5
d_call: .
clone_size: many
j_call: TRBJ2-4
cdr3_nt: TGTGCCAGCAGGGGATTACAGGGCCAAAGAGCCAAAAACATTCAGTACTTC
cdr3_aa: CASRGLQGQRAKNIQYF

v_call: TRBV4-1
d_call: TRBD1
clone_size: many
j_call: TRBJ1-6
cdr3_nt: TGCGCCAGCAGCCAAGTGGGGGTCGACAGGGCGATACCCCTCCACTTT
cdr3_aa: CASSQVGVDRAIPLHF

v_call: TRBV20-1
d_call: TRBD1
clone_size: many
j_call: TRBJ1-5
cdr3_nt: TGCAGTGCTACAGGGGGCGATCAGCCCCAGCATTTT
cdr3_aa: CSATGGDQPQHF

v_call: TRBV5-6
d_call: .
clone_size: .
j_call: TRBJ1-1
cdr3_nt: TGTGCCAGCAGCTTAAGGGCCAGGGGAACTGAAGCTTTCTTT
cdr3_aa: CASSLRARGTEAFF